Listed here are 27 T cell receptor beta chains from one sample, sequenced in a study of cytomegalovirus exposure and HLA in healthy donors. With 60 Vbeta and 13 Jbeta primers, the PCR was carried out. Sequencing was performed with immunoSEQ multiplex PCR; in TCRdb, only in-frame clones are kept and a portion is missing. In the table there are approximately 45,000 clones, around 70% of which are singletons. The sample was PBMCs. These receptors all come from a woman aged 25-40 years in good health and CMV-seronegative.

The V and J genes are TRBV30 and TRBJ1-1; perhaps TRBD1 as D (5 bases). Trimming left V 8 bases short and J 2 bases short, with 12 bases between. CDR3 length: 12 amino acids. Germline-derived CDR1 and CDR2 are GTSNPN and SVGIG (reference sequence). CDR3 region: CAIDRENTEAFF. CDR3 DNA sequence: TGTGCCATCGACAGAGAAAACACTGAAGCTTTCTTT.

This clone was seen a handful of times. This chain uses TRBV6-5 with TRBJ2-7, with 10 bases lining up with TRBD2. CDR3 length: 14 amino acids. The germline V gene encodes CDR1 MNHEY and CDR2 SVGAGI. The trim removed 6 bases at V and 2 bases at J, leaving 4 bases unmatched. The CDR3 protein is CASRRTSGTYEQYF. The CDR3 bases are TGTGCCAGCAGACGGACTAGCGGCACCTACGAGCAGTACTTC.

This chain uses TRBV25-1 with TRBJ2-3; D is possibly TRBD2 (5 bases). Germline V gene sequence: CDR1 MGHDK, CDR2 SYGVNS. This CDR3 is 14 amino acids long. Trimming took off 2 bases at V and 8 bases at J, with 14 bases between the two ends. The chain's CDR3 is CASSEERGWVTQYF. CDR3 coding DNA: TGTGCCAGCAGTGAAGAGCGAGGGTGGGTTACGCAGTATTTT.

V is TRBV30 and J is TRBJ2-5; 9 bases are shared with TRBD2. Germline V gene data show CDR1 as GTSNPN and CDR2 as SVGIG (reference sequence). The V and J ends lost 4 bases and 3 bases, in that order; junction bases with no gene match: 3. The CDR3 loop spans 13 amino acids. For the CDR3, the DNA is TGTGCCTGGATAAGACTAGCGGAAGAGACCCAGTACTTC. This translates into CAWIRLAEETQYF.

The chain carries TRBV6-4 and TRBJ2-5; 11 bases align to TRBD2. CDR3 length: 15 residues. V gave up 6 bases and J gave up 4 bases; unmatched junction bases: 7. CDR1 is MRHNA, CDR2 SNTAGT, per germline. CDR3 residues: CASRTSGMGSETQYF. CDR3 bases: TGTGCCAGCAGGACTAGCGGGATGGGGTCAGAGACCCAGTACTTC.

This clone was seen a handful of times. This chain connects TRBV21-1 to TRBJ2-1; the table's TRBD2 call for D was not verified on the DNA. TRBV21-1 is a pseudogene. The CDR3 consists of 13 residues. CDR3 in amino acids: CASSKRGGNEQFF. DNA for the CDR3: TGTGCCAGCAGCAAGAGGGGGGGAAATGAGCAGTTCTTC.

The V call is TRBV19, the J call TRBJ1-2, with a tentative D call TRBD1 (5 bases). Germline V gene data show CDR1 as LNHDA and CDR2 as SQIVND (reference sequence). The CDR3 length is 16 residues. Trimming left V 3 bases short and J 8 bases short, with 22 bases between. CDR3 nucleotides: TGTGCCAGTAGTATGACAGCAGGTCGAGGTTTGGTCGGCTACACCTTC. This sequence encodes CASSMTAGRGLVGYTF. The full variable domain, rest sourced from reference TRBV19 and TRBJ1-2, is DGGITQSPKYLFRKEGQNVTLSCEQNLNHDAMYWYRQDPGQGLRLIYYSQIVNDFQKGDIAEGYSVSREKKESFPLTVTSAQKNPTAFYLCASSMTAGRGLVGYTFGSGTRLTVV.

This chain uses TRBV25-1 with TRBJ1-4; no definite D call. CDR1 and CDR2 from the germline V gene are MGHDK and SYGVNS. This CDR3 region has 15 residues. Trimming removed 6 bases from V and 6 bases from J, with 17 bases in between. As DNA, the CDR3 is TGTGCCAGCAGAGCCGTTGAGGGTTTGGATGAAAAACTGTTTTTT. It encodes CASRAVEGLDEKLFF.

The chain couples TRBV28 to TRBJ2-3; the match to TRBD1 covers 7 bases. Germline V gives CDR1 MDHEN, CDR2 SYDVKM. This CDR3 comprises 14 residues. J lost 5 bases, V lost 6 bases, and 8 bases had no gene match. CDR3: CASRTGQPLDTQYF. CDR3 coding DNA: TGTGCCAGCAGGACGGGACAGCCCTTAGATACGCAGTATTTT.

This clone was observed a few times. This chain joins TRBV28 and TRBJ2-3; maybe TRBD2 (6 bases). The CDR3 is 18 amino acids. CDR1 MDHEN and CDR2 SYDVKM come from the germline V gene. V was clipped by 5 bases and J by 0 bases, with 21 bases between them. The CDR3 DNA is TGTGCCAGCAGTCCACTCCCCATGGGACTGCCTAGCACAGATACGCAGTATTTT. This translates into CASSPLPMGLPSTDTQYF.

V and J are TRBV5-1 and TRBJ2-1; TRBD2 matches 7 bases. Germline V gene data show CDR1 as SGHRS and CDR2 as YFSETQ. CDR3 length equals 15 residues. The ends lost 4 bases at V and 9 bases at J; junction bases unmatched: 13. Here the CDR3 DNA reads TGCGCCAGCAGCCTTGCGACGGGAGGAGATAGTGAGCAGTTCTTC. This gives the protein CASSLATGGDSEQFF.

This chain uses TRBV10-3 with TRBJ1-1; 10 positions agree with TRBD1. V dropped 8 bases and J dropped 5; count of bases not matched to a gene: 5. CDR3 length: 13 residues. Germline V gene data show CDR1 as ENHRY and CDR2 as SYGVKD. The CDR3 loop reads CAIDRGRDTEAFF. The DNA for the CDR3 is TGTGCCATCGACAGGGGGCGAGATACTGAAGCTTTCTTT.

The chain has TRBV30 and TRBJ2-6; D is ambiguous. The germline V gene has CDR1 GTSNPN and CDR2 SVGIG (reference sequence). The length of the CDR3 is 13 residues. The ends were cut back, 2 bases at V and 2 bases at J, with 4 bases in the middle. The CDR3 is CAWSLTGANVLTF. The CDR3 DNA sequence: TGTGCCTGGAGTTTAACTGGGGCCAACGTCCTGACTTTC.

V and J are TRBV28 and TRBJ2-1, with D perhaps matching TRBD2 (6 bases). This CDR3 contains 15 residues. The V gene's germline CDR1 is MDHEN and CDR2 SYDVKM. V lost 2 bases and J 0 bases, leaving 8 bases between the germline ends. The CDR3, as DNA: TGTGCCAGCAGTTTAACCGGGGGCTCCTACAATGAGCAGTTCTTC. Translating gives CASSLTGGSYNEQFF.

The V and J genes are TRBV19 and TRBJ1-5, with 7 bases fitting TRBD1. CDR1 LNHDA and CDR2 SQIVND come from the germline V gene (reference sequence). V gave up 9 bases and J gave up 3 bases; unmatched junction bases: 14. CDR3 length: 16 amino acids. The CDR3 is CASRDRVGFYNQPQHF. As DNA, the CDR3 is TGTGCCAGCAGGGACAGAGTCGGATTCTACAATCAGCCCCAGCATTTT.

This chain joins TRBV28 and TRBJ1-5; TRBD1 aligns across 10 bases. The V and J ends lost 2 bases and 7 bases, in that order; junction bases with no gene match: 5. CDR3 length equals 15 residues. From germline, CDR1 is MDHEN and CDR2 SYDVKM. The CDR3 spells CASSLGTGEGQPQHF. CDR3 bases: TGTGCCAGCAGTTTAGGGACAGGGGAGGGCCAGCCCCAGCATTTT.

This clone was picked up a small number of times. V usage is TRBV11-2 and J usage is TRBJ2-1; D gene unclear. CDR1 and CDR2 (germline): SGHAT, FQNNGV. The germline V and J ends were trimmed by 1 base and 8 bases, with 3 bases remaining between them. CDR3 length: 11 amino acids. DNA of the CDR3: TGTGCCAGCAGCTTAGCCGATGAGCAGTTCTTC. Protein product: CASSLADEQFF.

The sample holds a few counts of this clone. The chain uses TRBV6-1 and TRBJ2-7, with a tentative D call TRBD2 (6 bases). V was trimmed by 0 bases and J by 4 bases, leaving 13 bases between them. The length of the CDR3 is 15 residues. Germline V gene data show CDR1 as MNHNS and CDR2 as SASEGT. The CDR3 is CASSEAGGLSYEQYF. As DNA, the CDR3 is TGTGCCAGCAGTGAAGCTGGGGGACTTTCATACGAGCAGTACTTC.

The chain employs TRBV2 and TRBJ1-2, with a weak D call TRBD1 (5 bases). Germline CDR1 reads SNHLY; CDR2 reads FYNNEI. This CDR3 has 13 amino acids. With 3 bases removed from V and 4 bases from J, the gap between germline ends came to 9 bases. CDR3 nucleotide sequence: TGTGCCAGCAGTGAGGGACTGACCTATGGCTACACCTTC. It encodes CASSEGLTYGYTF.

The V call is TRBV29-1, the J call TRBJ2-3; possible D gene TRBD1, 6 bases. Germline assignment: CDR1 SQVTM and CDR2 ANQGSEA. V gave up 4 bases and J gave up 2 bases, with 10 bases separating them. This CDR3 region has 13 residues. CDR3 sequence reads: CSVGGQYTDTQYF. CDR3 nucleotides: TGCAGCGTTGGCGGACAGTACACAGATACGCAGTATTTT.

The chain employs TRBV11-3 and TRBJ2-5; 8 bases are shared with TRBD2. J was trimmed by 5 bases and V by 1 base; bases with no gene match: 3. Germline V lookup: CDR1 SGHNT, CDR2 YENEEA. The CDR3 spans 14 residues. The CDR3 spells CASSLAGGPETQYF. CDR3 coding DNA: TGTGCCAGCAGCTTAGCGGGGGGGCCTGAGACCCAGTACTTC.

The rearrangement uses TRBV5-1 and TRBJ2-1; D possibly corresponds to TRBD1 (6 bases). Looked up from germline, CDR1 is SGHRS and CDR2 is YFSETQ. V was pared by 5 bases and J by 4 bases, with 16 bases between. This CDR3 comprises 15 residues. CDR3 loop: CASSISGQRYNEQFF. The CDR3 nucleotides are TGCGCCAGCAGTATCTCCGGACAGAGATACAATGAGCAGTTCTTC. The entire variable domain, with the rest obtained from reference TRBV5-1 and TRBJ2-1, is as follows: KAGVTQTPRYLIKTRGQQVTLSCSPISGHRSVSWYQQTPGQGLQFLFEYFSETQRNKGNFPGRFSGRQFSNSRSEMNVSTLELGDSALYLCASSISGQRYNEQFFGPGTRLTVL.

The chain carries TRBV6-1 and TRBJ1-1; D is possibly TRBD1 (6 bases). Germline V CDR1 and CDR2: MNHNS, SASEGT. V lost 7 bases and J lost 4, with 16 bases in between. This CDR3 has 14 amino acids. CDR3 in amino acids: CASTPSTGGTEAFF. The CDR3 DNA is TGTGCCAGCACCCCATCGACAGGTGGCACTGAAGCTTTCTTT.

A single count supports this clone. The chain has TRBV30 and TRBJ2-7; D might be TRBD1 (6 bases). The CDR3 has 17 residues. Trimming pared 2 bases from V and 1 base from J, leaving 21 bases between. Per germline, CDR1 GTSNPN and CDR2 SVGIG (reference sequence). In nucleotides, the CDR3 is TGTGCCTGGAGTCGGACAGTCGCTCCTTCAATGTCCTACGAGCAGTACTTC. Translation gives CAWSRTVAPSMSYEQYF. The variable domain in full, with the rest retrieved from reference TRBV30 and TRBJ2-7, is SQTIHQWPATLVQPVGSPLSLECTVEGTSNPNLYWYRQAAGRGLQLLFYSVGIGQISSEVPQNLSASRPQDRQFILSSKKLLLSDSGFYLCAWSRTVAPSMSYEQYFGPGTRLTVT.

The rearrangement uses TRBV29-1 and TRBJ1-1; D possibly corresponds to TRBD1 (5 bases). CDR3 length equals 15 residues. Germline lookup yields CDR1 SQVTM and CDR2 ANQGSEA. Trimming removed 2 bases at V and 1 base at J, with 14 bases between. Here the CDR3 reads CSVEPRTNPNTEAFF. The DNA for the CDR3 is TGCAGCGTTGAACCCCGGACAAATCCGAACACTGAAGCTTTCTTT.

V is TRBV29-1 and J is TRBJ2-1, with a weak D call TRBD2 (6 bases). Trimming left V 4 bases short and J 6 bases short, with 13 bases between. CDR3 length: 13 residues. Germline V gives CDR1 SQVTM, CDR2 ANQGSEA. This CDR3 is CSVALVEGNEQFF. CDR3 in DNA: TGCAGCGTTGCACTAGTGGAGGGCAATGAGCAGTTCTTC.

This clone was observed a few times. The J gene is TRBJ1-2, the V gene TRBV29-1; 7 bases align to TRBD1. The ends lost 4 bases at V and 4 bases at J; junction bases unmatched: 3. The CDR3 is 12 amino acids. Germline V gene data show CDR1 as SQVTM and CDR2 as ANQGSEA. The CDR3 nucleotides read TGCAGCGTTGGGGCAGGGGGCTATGGCTACACCTTC. This translates into CSVGAGGYGYTF.